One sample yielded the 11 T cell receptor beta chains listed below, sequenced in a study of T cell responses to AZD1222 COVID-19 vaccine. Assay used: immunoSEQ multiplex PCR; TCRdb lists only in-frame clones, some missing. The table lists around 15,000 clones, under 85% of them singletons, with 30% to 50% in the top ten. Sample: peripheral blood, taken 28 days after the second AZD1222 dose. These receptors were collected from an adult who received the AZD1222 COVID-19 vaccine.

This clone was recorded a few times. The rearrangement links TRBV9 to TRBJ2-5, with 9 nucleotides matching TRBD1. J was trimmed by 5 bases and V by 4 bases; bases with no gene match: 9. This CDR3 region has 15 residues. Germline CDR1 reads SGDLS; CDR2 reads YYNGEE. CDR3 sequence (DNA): TGTGCCAGCAGCCAACGACAGGGGGTGGAGGAGACCCAGTACTTC. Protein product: CASSQRQGVEETQYF.

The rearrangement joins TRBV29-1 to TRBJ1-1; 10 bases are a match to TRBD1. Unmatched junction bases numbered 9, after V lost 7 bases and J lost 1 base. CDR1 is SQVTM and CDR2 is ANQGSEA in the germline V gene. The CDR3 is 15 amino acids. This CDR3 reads CSALGQGDPNTEAFF. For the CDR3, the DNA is TGCAGCGCCCTAGGACAGGGGGATCCGAACACTGAAGCTTTCTTT.

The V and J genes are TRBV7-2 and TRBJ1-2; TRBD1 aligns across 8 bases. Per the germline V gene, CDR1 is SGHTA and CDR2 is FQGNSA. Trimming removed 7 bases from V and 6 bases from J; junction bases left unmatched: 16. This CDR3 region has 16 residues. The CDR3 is CASTPRTGQGVDGYTF. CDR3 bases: TGTGCCAGCACCCCTAGGACAGGGCAGGGGGTTGATGGCTACACCTTC.

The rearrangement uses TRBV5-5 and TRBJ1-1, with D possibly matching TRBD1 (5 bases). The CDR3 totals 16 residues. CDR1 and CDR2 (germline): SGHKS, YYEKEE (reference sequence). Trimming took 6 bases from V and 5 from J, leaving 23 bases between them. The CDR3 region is CASTRASILRGTEAFF. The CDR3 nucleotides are TGTGCCAGCACCCGGGCGTCTATCCTCCGGGGGACTGAAGCTTTCTTT. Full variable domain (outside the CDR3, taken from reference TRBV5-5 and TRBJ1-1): DAGVTQSPTHLIKTRGQQVTLRCSPISGHKSVSWYQQVLGQGPQFIFQYYEKEERGRGNFPDRFSARQFPNYSSELNVNALLLGDSALYLCASTRASILRGTEAFFGQGTRLTVV.

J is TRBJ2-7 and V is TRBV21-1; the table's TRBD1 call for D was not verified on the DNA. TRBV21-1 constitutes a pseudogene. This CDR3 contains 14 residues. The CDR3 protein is CASSNLPGWHEQYF. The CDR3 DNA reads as TGTGCCAGCAGCAATCTCCCAGGGTGGCACGAGCAGTACTTC.

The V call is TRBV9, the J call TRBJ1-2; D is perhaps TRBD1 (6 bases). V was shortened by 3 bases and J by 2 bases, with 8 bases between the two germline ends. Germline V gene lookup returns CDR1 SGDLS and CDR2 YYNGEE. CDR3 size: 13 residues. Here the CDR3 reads CASSGGGNYGYTF. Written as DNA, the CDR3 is TGTGCCAGCAGCGGAGGGGGAAACTATGGCTACACCTTC.

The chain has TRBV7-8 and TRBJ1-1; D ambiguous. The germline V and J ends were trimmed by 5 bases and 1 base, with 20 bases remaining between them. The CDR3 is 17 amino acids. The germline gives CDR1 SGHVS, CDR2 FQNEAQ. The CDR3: CASSPTRRTRKNTEAFF. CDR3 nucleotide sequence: TGTGCCAGCAGCCCTACGCGTCGGACGAGGAAGAACACTGAAGCTTTCTTT.

This chain's CDR3 is CASSFWVSGEQYF. The CDR3 nucleotides read TGTGCCAGCAGTTTTTGGGTATCAGGCGAGCAGTACTTC. The rearrangement uses TRBV27 and TRBJ2-7, with no clear D. Trimming left V 3 bases short and J 6 bases short, with 12 bases between. Looked up from germline, CDR1 is MNHEY and CDR2 is SMNVEV (reference sequence). The CDR3 extends over 13 amino acids.

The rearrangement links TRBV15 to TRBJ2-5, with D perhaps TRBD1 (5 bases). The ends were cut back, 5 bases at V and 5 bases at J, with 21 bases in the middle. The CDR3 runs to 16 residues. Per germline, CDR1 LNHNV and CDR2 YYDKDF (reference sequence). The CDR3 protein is CATSGRQGPGAETQYF. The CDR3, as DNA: TGTGCCACCAGCGGACGGCAGGGTCCAGGTGCGGAGACCCAGTACTTC.

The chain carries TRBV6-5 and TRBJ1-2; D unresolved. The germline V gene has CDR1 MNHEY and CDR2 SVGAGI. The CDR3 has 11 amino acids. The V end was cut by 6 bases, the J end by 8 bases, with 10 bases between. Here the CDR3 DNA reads TGTGCCAGCAGCCAAGGACGCGGCTACACCTTC. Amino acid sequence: CASSQGRGYTF.

CDR3 sequence reads: CASSSGGSHYGYTF. In DNA, the CDR3 is TGTGCCAGCAGCTCGGGGGGGTCGCACTATGGCTACACCTTC. The rearrangement joins TRBV7-9 to TRBJ1-2; the D gene is possibly TRBD1 (5 bases). Germline V lookup: CDR1 SEHNR, CDR2 FQNEAQ (reference sequence). This CDR3 contains 14 residues. V was pared by 4 bases and J by 3 bases, with 12 bases between.